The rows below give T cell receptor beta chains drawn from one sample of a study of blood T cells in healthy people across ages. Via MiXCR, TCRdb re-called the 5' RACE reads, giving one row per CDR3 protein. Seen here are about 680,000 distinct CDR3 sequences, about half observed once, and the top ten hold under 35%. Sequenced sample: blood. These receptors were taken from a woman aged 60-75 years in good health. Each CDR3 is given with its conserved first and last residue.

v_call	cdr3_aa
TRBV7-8	CASSLSPGQGATGELFF
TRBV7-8	CASNNRGSAGDTQYF
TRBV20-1	CSAEDRGYETQYF
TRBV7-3	CASSLDGRPTDTQYF
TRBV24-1	CATSDSGFSNYGYTF
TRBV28	CASSPRGAETQYF
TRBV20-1	CSARGLASAYEQYF
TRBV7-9	CASSLQGGGHGYTF
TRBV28	CASSLRDRILNEQFF
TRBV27	CASSPKLLAYEQYF
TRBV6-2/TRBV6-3	CASTRALIPCGRNQPQHF
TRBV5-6	CASSSQTSGRANEQFF
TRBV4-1	CASSQDPGRRGNTIYF
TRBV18	CASSQGRDNQPQHF
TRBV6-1	CASSDIPGQGFETGELFF
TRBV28	CASSEGQAAYEQYF
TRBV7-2	CASSHSRDEQFF
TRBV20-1	CSARGSGTNFYNEQFF
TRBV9	CASSVEDTEQYF
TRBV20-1	CSAMGKNIQYF
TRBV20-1	CSAVNRNYGYTF
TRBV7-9	CASSSVGARERDTQYF
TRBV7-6	CASSPLQDGSYEQYF
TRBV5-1	CASSIAGTRQETQYF
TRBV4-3	CASSQDVGGEETQYF
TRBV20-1	CSARAPASTDTQYF
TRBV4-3	CASSQDLFSYRTSAYNEQYF
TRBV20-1	CSAVQGTSSANEQYF
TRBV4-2	CASSQRLAGNEQFF
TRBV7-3	CASSRDGAGANVLTF
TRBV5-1	CASSPGTSDYEQYF
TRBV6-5	CASSYRGQSYNEQFF
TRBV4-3	CASRVLAGVGNEQFF
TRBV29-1	CSVELTQTSTDTQYF
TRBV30	CASPGTPSGYTF
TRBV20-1	CSAREWGAASNYGYTF
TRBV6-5	CASSYSKVGGRGNEQFF